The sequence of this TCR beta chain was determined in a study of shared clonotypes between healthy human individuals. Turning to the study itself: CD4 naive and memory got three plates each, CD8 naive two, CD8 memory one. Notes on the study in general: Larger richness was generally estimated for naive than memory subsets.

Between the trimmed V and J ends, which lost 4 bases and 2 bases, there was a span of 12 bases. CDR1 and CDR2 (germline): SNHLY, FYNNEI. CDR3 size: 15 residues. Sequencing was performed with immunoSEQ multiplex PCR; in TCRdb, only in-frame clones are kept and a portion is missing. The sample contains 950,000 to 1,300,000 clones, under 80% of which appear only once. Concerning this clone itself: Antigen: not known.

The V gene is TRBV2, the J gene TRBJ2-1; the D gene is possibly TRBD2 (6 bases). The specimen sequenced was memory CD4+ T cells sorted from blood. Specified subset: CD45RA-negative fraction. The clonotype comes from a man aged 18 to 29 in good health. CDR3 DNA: TGTGCCAGCAGTGCTAGGGAGGTCGCCTACAATGAGCAGTTCTTC. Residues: CASSAREVAYNEQFF.